Listed below are T cell receptor beta chains from one sample, sequenced in a study of OX40 agonist ivuxolimab in advanced cancers. Some clones are missing from TCRdb's copy, which holds only in-frame ones; the method was immunoSEQ multiplex PCR. The table records tens of thousands of clones, about four fifths of them present only once. This specimen consisted of CD4+ or CD8+ T cells sorted from blood, obtained in a trial of the OX40 agonist ivuxolimab. The receptor source for this set is an adult with an advanced solid tumor such as melanoma, head and neck, liver or kidney cancer. Each CDR3 is given with its conserved first and last residue. Each record gives: J gene, CDR3 length, V gene, CDR3 protein.

TRBJ2-7 | 17 | TRBV5-1 | CASSLGGGLAGSYEQYF
TRBJ2-7 | 16 | TRBV5-4 | CASSLDLGGLNYEQYF
TRBJ1-2 | 15 | TRBV4-1 | CASSQDRAPLYGYTF
TRBJ2-4 | 14 | TRBV6-5 | CASRTGLAKNIQYF
. | 14 | TRBV5-4 | CASSLDQVDYEQYF
TRBJ2-6 | 16 | TRBV7-8 | CASSPTGSSGANVLTF
TRBJ1-5 | 14 | TRBV19 | CASNPGQRNQPQHF
TRBJ2-7 | 12 | TRBV6-5 | CASYLLPYEQYF
TRBJ2-3 | 12 | TRBV6-9 | CASSYPRGTQYF
TRBJ2-5 | 14 | TRBV7-6 | CASKGGTHQETQYF
TRBJ2-7 | 13 | TRBV19 | CASNPGWEYEQYF
TRBJ2-1 | 14 | TRBV7-7 | CASSLAGYYNEQFF
TRBJ2-5 | 16 | TRBV10-3 | CAISGGQGSFGETQYF
TRBJ2-7 | 13 | TRBV4-1 | CASSQAVGQEQYF
TRBJ2-3 | 13 | TRBV7-2 | CATRRSGEDTQYF
TRBJ2-7 | 18 | TRBV21-1 | CASSKGTSSTATSYEQYF
TRBJ2-7 | 14 | TRBV5-1 | CASSLGSALYEQYF
TRBJ1-1 | 13 | TRBV5-1 | CASSLTGEAEAFF